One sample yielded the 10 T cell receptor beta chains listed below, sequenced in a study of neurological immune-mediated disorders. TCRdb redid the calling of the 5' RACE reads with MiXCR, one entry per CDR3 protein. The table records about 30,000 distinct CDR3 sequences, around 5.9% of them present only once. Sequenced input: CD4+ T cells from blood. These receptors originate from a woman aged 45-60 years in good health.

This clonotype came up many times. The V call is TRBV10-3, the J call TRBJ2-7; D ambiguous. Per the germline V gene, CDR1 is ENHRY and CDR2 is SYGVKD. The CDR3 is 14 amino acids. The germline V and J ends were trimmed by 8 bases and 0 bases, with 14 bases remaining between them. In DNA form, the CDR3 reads TGTGCCATCGCTACCCGGCAGCTCTCCTACGAGCAGTACTTC. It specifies CAIATRQLSYEQYF.

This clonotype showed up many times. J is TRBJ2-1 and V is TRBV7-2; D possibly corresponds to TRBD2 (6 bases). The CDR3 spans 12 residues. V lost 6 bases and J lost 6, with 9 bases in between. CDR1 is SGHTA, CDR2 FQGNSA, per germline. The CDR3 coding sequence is TGTGCCAGCAGGGTGGGAGGCAATGAGCAGTTCTTC. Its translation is CASRVGGNEQFF. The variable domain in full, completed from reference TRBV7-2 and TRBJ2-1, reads GAGVSQSPSNKVTEKGKDVELRCDPISGHTALYWYRQSLGQGLEFLIYFQGNSAPDKSGLPSDRFSAERTGGSVSTLTIQRTQQEDSAVYLCASRVGGNEQFFGPGTRLTVL.

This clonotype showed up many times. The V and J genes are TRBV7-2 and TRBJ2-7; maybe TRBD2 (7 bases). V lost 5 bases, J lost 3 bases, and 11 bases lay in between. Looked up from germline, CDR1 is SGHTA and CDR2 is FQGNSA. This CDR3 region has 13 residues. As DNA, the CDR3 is TGTGCCAGCAGCCCAAGGGGGGGCTACGAGCAGTACTTC. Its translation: CASSPRGGYEQYF.

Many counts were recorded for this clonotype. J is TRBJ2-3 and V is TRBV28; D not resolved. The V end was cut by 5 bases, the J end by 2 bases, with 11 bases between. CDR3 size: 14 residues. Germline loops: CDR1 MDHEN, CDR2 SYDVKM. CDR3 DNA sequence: TGTGCCAGCAGTGTACACGGATTCACAGATACGCAGTATTTT. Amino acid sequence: CASSVHGFTDTQYF.

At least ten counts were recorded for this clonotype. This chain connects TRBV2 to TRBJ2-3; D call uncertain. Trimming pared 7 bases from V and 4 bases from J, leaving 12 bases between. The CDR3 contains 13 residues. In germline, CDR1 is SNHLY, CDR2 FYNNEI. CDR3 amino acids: CASKSPGADTQYF. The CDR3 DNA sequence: TGTGCCAGCAAATCGCCCGGAGCAGATACGCAGTATTTT.

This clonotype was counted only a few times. CDR3 coding DNA: TGTGCCACCAGTGATCCGAATACTAGCGGGAGAACCTACAATGAGCAGTTCTTC. It is translated as CATSDPNTSGRTYNEQFF. V usage is TRBV24-1 and J usage is TRBJ2-1; TRBD2 matches at 11 bases. The V segment lost 3 bases and the J segment 2 bases; nucleotides outside the gene matches: 8. The CDR3 extends over 18 amino acids. The germline V gene encodes CDR1 KGHDR and CDR2 SFDVKD.

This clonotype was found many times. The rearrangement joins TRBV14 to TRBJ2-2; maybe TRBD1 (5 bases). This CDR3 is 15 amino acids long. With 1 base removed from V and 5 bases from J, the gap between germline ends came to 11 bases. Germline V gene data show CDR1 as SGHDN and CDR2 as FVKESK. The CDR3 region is CASSQAQGVTGELFF. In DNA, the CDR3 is TGTGCCAGCAGCCAAGCCCAGGGTGTAACCGGGGAGCTGTTTTTT.

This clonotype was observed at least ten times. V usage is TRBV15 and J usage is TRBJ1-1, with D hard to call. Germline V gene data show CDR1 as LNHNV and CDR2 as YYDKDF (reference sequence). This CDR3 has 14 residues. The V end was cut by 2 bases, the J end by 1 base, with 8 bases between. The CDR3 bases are TGTGCCACCAGCAGACAGGATACGAACACTGAAGCTTTCTTT. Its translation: CATSRQDTNTEAFF.

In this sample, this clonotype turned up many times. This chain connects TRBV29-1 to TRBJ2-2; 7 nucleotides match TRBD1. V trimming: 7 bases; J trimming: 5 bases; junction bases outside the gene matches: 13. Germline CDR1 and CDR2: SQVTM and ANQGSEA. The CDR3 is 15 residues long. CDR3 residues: CSAYTPGQQTGELFF. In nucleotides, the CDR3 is TGCAGCGCTTATACACCGGGACAGCAGACCGGGGAGCTGTTTTTT.

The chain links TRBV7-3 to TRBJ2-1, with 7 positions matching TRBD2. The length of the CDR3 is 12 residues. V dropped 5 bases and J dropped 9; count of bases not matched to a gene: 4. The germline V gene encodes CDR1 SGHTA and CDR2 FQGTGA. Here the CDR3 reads CASSAGDTEQFF. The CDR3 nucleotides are TGTGCCAGCAGCGCGGGAGACACTGAGCAGTTCTTC.